Included here is one T cell receptor (beta chain) sequence, with context. Its antigen is unknown. The germline V gene encodes CDR1 SQVTM and CDR2 ANQGSEA. This CDR3 contains 13 residues. V was clipped by 3 bases and J by 8 bases, with 14 bases between them. The table came from immunoSEQ multiplex PCR; TCRdb's copy has only in-frame clones and leaves some out. The data show 90,000 to 150,000 clones, around 96% seen once. This specimen belongs to a study of graft-versus-host responses after intestinal transplantation. The overall study: Multivisceral, liver-intestinal, or isolated intestinal grafts were transplanted into recipients. All recipients got anti-thymocyte globulin induction, then tacrolimus and steroids for approximately 3 years.

General study points: Circulating GvH clones peaking coincided with falling HvG clones soon after transplant.

The source is a human donor who received an intestinal transplant. The specimen comprised unstimulated CD8+ T cells sorted from spleen or lymph node cells, sampled before intestinal transplant. This chain joins TRBV29-1 and TRBJ2-1, with D possibly being TRBD2 (5 bases). The CDR3 loop reads CSVDLASIHEQFF. The CDR3 region has the DNA TGCAGCGTTGATCTAGCCTCAATACATGAGCAGTTCTTC.